What follows is one T cell receptor beta chain and its context. The data were taken from a study of patients and donors after allogeneic stem cell transplantation. CDR1 is SEHNR, CDR2 FQNEAQ, per germline (reference sequence). The length of the CDR3 is 14 residues. Trimming shortened V by 3 bases and J by 9 bases, and 18 bases separated the two germline ends. TCRdb recomputed calls from the RT-PCR reads with MiXCR, one row per CDR3 protein. The repertoire holds about a million distinct CDR3 sequences, with under 20% as singletons. The chain recombines TRBV7-9 with TRBJ2-7, with no clear D. The source material was blood, either unsorted or a sorted T cell fraction (not recorded which). This clonotype was sampled from a human donor who was either an allogeneic HSCT recipient or a stem cell or donor lymphocyte infusion donor (not recorded which). It is not recorded whose cells these are; they may come from a transplant donor. CDR3 sequence reads: CASSFRSNPEAQYF. The CDR3 coding sequence is TGTGCCAGCAGCTTTCGTTCTAACCCAGAGGCGCAGTACTTC.